Below are 29 T cell receptor beta chains sequenced from a single sample in a study of T cell responses to AZD1222 COVID-19 vaccine. Some clones are missing from TCRdb's copy, which holds only in-frame ones; the method was immunoSEQ multiplex PCR. This sample has roughly 96,000 clones, with roughly nine tenths found just once. Sequencing used peripheral blood, obtained on day 0 of AZD1222 vaccination. These TCRs come from an adult in good health.

This clone was seen only a few times. The chain employs TRBV28 and TRBJ1-1; tentatively, D is TRBD1 (6 bases). The CDR3 has 15 amino acids. CDR1 and CDR2 (germline): MDHEN, SYDVKM. The V end was cut by 5 bases, the J end by 2 bases, with 15 bases between. In nucleotides, the CDR3 is TGTGCCAGCAGTGAACTACAGGGCTTAAACACTGAAGCTTTCTTT. As protein: CASSELQGLNTEAFF.

The chain couples TRBV5-6 to TRBJ2-7; a possible D gene is TRBD1 (6 bases). Germline V gives CDR1 SGHDT, CDR2 YYEEEE. This CDR3 has 15 residues. V was trimmed by 2 bases and J by 2 bases, leaving 14 bases between them. CDR3 residues: CASSFSGQNAYEQYF. For the CDR3, the DNA is TGTGCCAGCAGCTTTTCGGGACAAAACGCCTACGAGCAGTACTTC.

This clone was counted between two and nine times. The chain is built from TRBV21-1 and TRBJ1-1; the D segment call TRBD1 is taken from the table without a DNA check. TRBV21-1 is a pseudogene segment. The CDR3 consists of 14 residues. CDR3 residues: CASSLRHTNTEAFF. The CDR3 bases are TGTGCCAGCAGCCTCCGACACACGAACACTGAAGCTTTCTTT.

The chain employs TRBV19 and TRBJ2-7; a weak D match, TRBD1 (5 bases). The V gene lost 6 bases and the J gene lost 2 bases, with 23 bases spanning the gap. Germline V lookup: CDR1 LNHDA, CDR2 SQIVND (reference sequence). This CDR3 contains 17 residues. In nucleotides, the CDR3 is TGTGCCAGTAGCCTAACTCGATTTGGCAGGGCCACCTACGAGCAGTACTTC. It encodes CASSLTRFGRATYEQYF.

The chain joins TRBV19 to TRBJ2-5; D is undetermined. This CDR3 comprises 16 residues. The germline CDR1 and CDR2 sequences are LNHDA and SQIVND (reference sequence). V dropped 6 bases and J dropped 4 bases, with 21 bases sitting between them. CDR3 nucleotides: TGTGCCAGTAGAAACTGGGATAAAGGCGGTGGAGAGACCCAGTACTTC. This sequence encodes CASRNWDKGGGETQYF.

V usage is TRBV6-6 and J usage is TRBJ2-7; perhaps TRBD2 as D (5 bases). CDR3 length: 13 residues. Trimming removed 2 bases from V and 3 bases from J, with 8 bases in between. Germline CDR1 MNHNY, CDR2 SVGAGI (reference sequence). The CDR3 reads CASSYGLLYEQYF. The CDR3 region has the DNA TGTGCCAGCAGTTACGGACTCCTCTACGAGCAGTACTTC.

This clone has a single count. The V gene is TRBV2, the J gene TRBJ1-2; D unclear. Trimming cost V 0 bases and J 8 bases, with 13 bases left between them. Germline CDR1 reads SNHLY; CDR2 reads FYNNEI. The CDR3 extends over 14 amino acids. The CDR3 protein is CASSEASRVWGYTF. The CDR3 nucleotides are TGTGCCAGCAGTGAAGCTTCTAGGGTCTGGGGCTACACCTTC. The variable domain in full, with the rest retrieved from reference TRBV2 and TRBJ1-2, is EPEVTQTPSHQVTQMGQEVILRCVPISNHLYFYWYRQILGQKVEFLVSFYNNEISEKSEIFDDQFSVERPDGSNFTLKIRSTKLEDSAMYFCASSEASRVWGYTFGSGTRLTVV.

The J gene is TRBJ2-3, the V gene TRBV24-1; 7 nucleotides align to TRBD1. Germline CDR1 and CDR2: KGHDR and SFDVKD. The J segment lost 2 bases and the V segment lost 3 bases, leaving 4 bases of the junction unmatched. The CDR3 consists of 15 residues. The CDR3 loop reads CATSDTGVNTDTQYF. The CDR3 region has the DNA TGTGCCACCAGTGATACAGGGGTGAACACAGATACGCAGTATTTT.

The DNA of the CDR3 is TGTGCCACCAGGGGTAATGAAAAACTGTTTTTT. It specifies CATRGNEKLFF. The chain is built from TRBV24-1 and TRBJ1-4; D gene ambiguous. Trimming stripped 7 bases from V and 4 bases from J, with 3 bases between. The CDR3 is 11 residues long. CDR1 KGHDR and CDR2 SFDVKD come from the germline V gene.

V and J are TRBV6-2 or TRBV6-3 and TRBJ1-2; 8 bases line up with TRBD1. V dropped 5 bases and J dropped 1; count of bases not matched to a gene: 6. The CDR3 runs to 15 residues. Germline V CDR1 and CDR2: MNHEY, SVGEGT. The CDR3 here is CASSSPTGVNYGYTF. The CDR3 nucleotides are TGTGCCAGCAGTAGTCCGACAGGGGTTAACTATGGCTACACCTTC.

This clone was seen only once. DNA for the CDR3: TGTGCCAGCAGTGATCCGGGAGGAGGGTATGGCTACACCTTC. Translation gives CASSDPGGGYGYTF. The chain recombines TRBV6-1 with TRBJ1-2; no reliable D call. The CDR3 totals 14 residues. Germline V lookup: CDR1 MNHNS, CDR2 SASEGT. Trimming shortened V by 3 bases and J by 5 bases, and 13 bases separated the two germline ends.

J is TRBJ1-1 and V is TRBV7-9, with D hard to call. The CDR3 length is 15 residues. Germline assignment: CDR1 SEHNR and CDR2 FQNEAQ (reference sequence). The V end lost 2 bases, the J end lost 0 bases, and 10 bases lay between the germline ends. CDR3 sequence: CASSLTHNMNTEAFF. The CDR3 DNA follows: TGTGCCAGCAGCTTAACCCACAACATGAACACTGAAGCTTTCTTT.

The rearrangement uses TRBV7-3 and TRBJ2-6, with D unclear. Trimming took 5 bases from V and 0 from J, leaving 5 bases between them. Germline loops: CDR1 SGHTA, CDR2 FQGTGA. CDR3 size: 14 residues. The CDR3 bases are TGTGCCAGCAGCAGGGACTCTGGGGCCAACGTCCTGACTTTC. Translation gives CASSRDSGANVLTF.

This clone occurred once. J is TRBJ2-1 and V is TRBV10-3, with 14 bases matching TRBD2. With V trimmed by 6 bases and J by 10 bases, 5 bases remained unmatched. This CDR3 region has 14 residues. Germline CDR1 is ENHRY and CDR2 is SYGVKD. In nucleotides, the CDR3 is TGTGCCATCAGCTTCGGGACTAGCGGGGGCGAGCAGTTCTTC. It translates to CAISFGTSGGEQFF.

V is TRBV19 and J is TRBJ1-1; 8 positions agree with TRBD1. The germline V gene has CDR1 LNHDA and CDR2 SQIVND (reference sequence). The CDR3 spans 17 residues. V shed 3 bases, J shed 6 bases, and the junction held 15 bases outside the gene matches. The CDR3 region has the DNA TGTGCCAGTAGTATTAGGGGGACAGGAGAACTGAGCGCTGAAGCTTTCTTT. Its translation: CASSIRGTGELSAEAFF.

The chain couples TRBV30 to TRBJ2-2; D is uncertain. CDR1 and CDR2 from the germline V gene are GTSNPN and SVGIG (reference sequence). V dropped 1 base and J dropped 4 bases, with 13 bases sitting between them. The CDR3 length is 15 residues. CDR3 in DNA: TGTGCCTGGAGTGCCTCTTCGTCTGTCACCGGGGAGCTGTTTTTT. Amino acid sequence: CAWSASSSVTGELFF.

This chain connects TRBV6-1 to TRBJ2-1, with D perhaps TRBD1 or TRBD2 (5 bases each). The CDR3 is 15 residues long. Trimming took off 3 bases at V and 2 bases at J, with 11 bases between the two ends. Germline CDR1 reads MNHNS; CDR2 reads SASEGT. The CDR3: CASSEGTVAYNEQFF. The CDR3 region has the DNA TGTGCCAGCAGTGAGGGGACGGTGGCCTACAATGAGCAGTTCTTC.

The rearrangement links TRBV12-3 or TRBV12-4 to TRBJ2-2; the match to TRBD2 covers 7 bases. V gave up 5 bases and J gave up 10 bases; unmatched junction bases: 4. The CDR3 contains 12 residues. The chain's CDR3 is CASSAAGEELFF. The CDR3 bases are TGTGCCAGCAGTGCCGCGGGGGAGGAGCTGTTTTTT.

The chain links TRBV6-2 or TRBV6-3 to TRBJ2-3; D is perhaps TRBD1 (6 bases). The germline V gene has CDR1 MNHEY and CDR2 SVGEGT. The CDR3 runs to 15 residues. V lost 4 bases, J lost 1 base, and 12 bases lay in between. The CDR3 nucleotides are TGTGCCAGCAGTTTGCCGGGACAACGCACAGATACGCAGTATTTT. It specifies CASSLPGQRTDTQYF.

The rearrangement uses TRBV7-2 and TRBJ1-2; D call uncertain. This CDR3 has 14 residues. V was shortened by 1 base and J by 0 bases, with 6 bases between the two germline ends. Per germline, CDR1 SGHTA and CDR2 FQGNSA. CDR3 loop: CASSLGTSNYGYTF. In DNA form, the CDR3 reads TGTGCCAGCAGCTTAGGGACGTCTAACTATGGCTACACCTTC.

V is TRBV4-1 and J is TRBJ1-4, with no clear D. CDR1 is MGHRA and CDR2 is YSYEKL in the germline V gene. Trimming shortened V by 0 bases and J by 0 bases, and 8 bases separated the two germline ends. CDR3 length equals 16 residues. The CDR3 sequence: CASSQDYGSTNEKLFF. The CDR3 DNA reads TGCGCCAGCAGCCAAGATTACGGTTCAACTAATGAAAAACTGTTTTTT.

This CDR3 is CASSSGTGVTYGYTF. CDR3 sequence (DNA): TGTGCCAGCAGTTCCGGGACAGGGGTGACCTATGGCTACACCTTC. V and J are TRBV28 and TRBJ1-2; 10 nucleotides align to TRBD1. This CDR3 comprises 15 residues. V lost 4 bases to trimming and J lost 4 bases; unmatched junction nucleotides: 6. CDR1 and CDR2 from the germline V gene are MDHEN and SYDVKM.

This clone was detected only once. J is TRBJ2-5 and V is TRBV5-1; 11 nucleotides agree with TRBD2. V shed 4 bases and J 4 bases; nucleotides not matched to a gene: 12. Germline CDR1 reads SGHRS; CDR2 reads YFSETQ. The CDR3 covers 17 residues. The chain's CDR3 is CASSTGLAGPGGETQYF. CDR3 bases: TGCGCCAGCAGCACTGGACTAGCGGGCCCTGGGGGAGAGACCCAGTACTTC.

The genes are TRBV19 and TRBJ1-2; D is undetermined. The germline V gene encodes CDR1 LNHDA and CDR2 SQIVND (reference sequence). With 4 bases removed from V and 2 bases from J, the gap between germline ends came to 14 bases. The CDR3 consists of 15 residues. The CDR3 bases are TGTGCCAGTAGTACATCCTCTGACAAAAACTATGGCTACACCTTC. Translated, it gives CASSTSSDKNYGYTF.

The J gene is TRBJ2-2, the V gene TRBV19; 8 bases agree with TRBD1. CDR3 size: 16 residues. Germline values: CDR1 LNHDA, CDR2 SQIVND (reference sequence). V shed 5 bases and J 5 bases; nucleotides not matched to a gene: 10. The CDR3 region is CASSELGQAGTGELFF. CDR3 bases: TGTGCCAGTAGTGAATTGGGACAGGCCGGGACCGGGGAGCTGTTTTTT.

This chain connects TRBV19 to TRBJ1-2; no clear D. This CDR3 region has 13 residues. Trimming stripped 2 bases from V and 8 bases from J, with 12 bases between. The germline V gene has CDR1 LNHDA and CDR2 SQIVND (reference sequence). CDR3 in amino acids: CASSIQREAGYTF. CDR3 coding DNA: TGTGCCAGTAGTATACAGCGAGAAGCCGGCTACACCTTC. Full variable domain (outside the CDR3, taken from reference TRBV19 and TRBJ1-2): DGGITQSPKYLFRKEGQNVTLSCEQNLNHDAMYWYRQDPGQGLRLIYYSQIVNDFQKGDIAEGYSVSREKKESFPLTVTSAQKNPTAFYLCASSIQREAGYTFGSGTRLTVV.

The chain employs TRBV13 and TRBJ1-6, with 8 bases matching TRBD1. Germline values: CDR1 PRHDT, CDR2 FYEKMQ (reference sequence). The V gene end was trimmed by 5 bases and the J gene end by 6 bases; junction bases not matched to a gene: 6. The CDR3 consists of 15 residues. CDR3 nucleotide sequence: TGTGCCAGCAGCGTCCGACAGGGGCGTAATTCACCCCTCCACTTT. Translated, it gives CASSVRQGRNSPLHF. Combining the CDR3 with reference TRBV13 and TRBJ1-6 gives the whole variable domain AAGVIQSPRHLIKEKRETATLKCYPIPRHDTVYWYQQGPGQDPQFLISFYEKMQSDKGSIPDRFSAQQFSDYHSELNMSSLELGDSALYFCASSVRQGRNSPLHFGNGTRLTVT.

This chain links TRBV19 with TRBJ2-2, with TRBD1 matching 8 bases. J gave up 5 bases and V 7 bases, and 12 bases lay outside the gene matches. The CDR3 spans 16 residues. Germline values: CDR1 LNHDA, CDR2 SQIVND (reference sequence). The CDR3 region has the DNA TGTGCCAGTAATGGTGGCAGGGGGCAGGTTACCGGGGAGCTGTTTTTT. As protein: CASNGGRGQVTGELFF.

The chain carries TRBV28 and TRBJ2-1; D is undetermined. Trimming took off 6 bases at V and 9 bases at J, with 15 bases between the two ends. CDR3 length equals 13 residues. Germline V gene lookup returns CDR1 MDHEN and CDR2 SYDVKM. In DNA, the CDR3 is TGTGCCAGCAGGATGGGGTTGATAGGTGAGCAGTTCTTC. It is translated as CASRMGLIGEQFF.